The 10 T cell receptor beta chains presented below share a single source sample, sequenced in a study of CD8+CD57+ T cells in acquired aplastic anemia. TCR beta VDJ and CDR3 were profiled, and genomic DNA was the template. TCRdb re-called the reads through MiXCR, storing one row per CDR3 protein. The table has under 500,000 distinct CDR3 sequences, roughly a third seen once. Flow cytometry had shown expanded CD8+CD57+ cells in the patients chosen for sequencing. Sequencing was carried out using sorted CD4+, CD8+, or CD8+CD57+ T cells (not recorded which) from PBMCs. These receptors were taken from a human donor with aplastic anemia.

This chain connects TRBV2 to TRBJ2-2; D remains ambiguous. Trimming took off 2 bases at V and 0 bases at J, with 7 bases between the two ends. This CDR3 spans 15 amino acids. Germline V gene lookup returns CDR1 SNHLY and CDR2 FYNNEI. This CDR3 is CASSEIPANTGELFF. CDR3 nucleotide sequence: TGTGCCAGCAGTGAAATACCAGCGAACACCGGGGAGCTGTTTTTT.

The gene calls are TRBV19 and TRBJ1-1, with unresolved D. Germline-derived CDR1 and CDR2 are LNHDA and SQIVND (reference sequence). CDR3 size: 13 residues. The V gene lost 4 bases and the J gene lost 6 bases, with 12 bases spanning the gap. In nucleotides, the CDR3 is TGTGCCAGTAGTAATGAAGTCGACTCTGAAGCTTTCTTT. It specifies CASSNEVDSEAFF.

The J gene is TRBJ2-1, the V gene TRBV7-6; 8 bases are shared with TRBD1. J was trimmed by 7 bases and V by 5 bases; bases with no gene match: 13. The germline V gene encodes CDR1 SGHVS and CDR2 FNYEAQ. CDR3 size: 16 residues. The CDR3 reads CASSVRPQGVGNEQFF. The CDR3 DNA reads TGTGCCAGCAGCGTGAGGCCACAGGGGGTTGGGAATGAGCAGTTCTTC.

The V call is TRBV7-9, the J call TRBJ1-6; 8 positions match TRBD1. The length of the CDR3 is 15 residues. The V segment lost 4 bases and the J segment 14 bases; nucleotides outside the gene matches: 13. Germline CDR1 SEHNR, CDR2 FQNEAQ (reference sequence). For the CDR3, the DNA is TGTGCCAGCAGCTGGGGCGACAGGGGACGCCTCACCCTCCACTTT. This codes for CASSWGDRGRLTLHF.

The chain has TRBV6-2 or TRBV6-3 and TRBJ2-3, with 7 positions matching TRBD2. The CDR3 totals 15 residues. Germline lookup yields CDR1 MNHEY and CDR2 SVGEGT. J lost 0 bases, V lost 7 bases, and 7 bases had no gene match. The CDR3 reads CASTGPSGSTDTQYF. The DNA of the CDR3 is TGTGCCAGCACAGGGCCTAGCGGAAGCACAGATACGCAGTATTTT.

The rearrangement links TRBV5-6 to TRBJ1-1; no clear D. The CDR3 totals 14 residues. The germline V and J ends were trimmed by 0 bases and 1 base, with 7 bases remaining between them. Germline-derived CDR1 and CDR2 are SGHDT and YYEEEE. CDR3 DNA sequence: TGTGCCAGCAGCTTGGGTGTCGCGAACACTGAAGCTTTCTTT. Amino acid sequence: CASSLGVANTEAFF.

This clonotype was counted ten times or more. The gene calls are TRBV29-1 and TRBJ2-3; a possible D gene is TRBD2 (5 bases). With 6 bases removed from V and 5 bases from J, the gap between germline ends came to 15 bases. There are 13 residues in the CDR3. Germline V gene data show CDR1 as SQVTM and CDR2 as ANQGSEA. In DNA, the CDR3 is TGCAGCGTGAACCGGGCCGCGGGAGATACGCAGTATTTT. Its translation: CSVNRAAGDTQYF.

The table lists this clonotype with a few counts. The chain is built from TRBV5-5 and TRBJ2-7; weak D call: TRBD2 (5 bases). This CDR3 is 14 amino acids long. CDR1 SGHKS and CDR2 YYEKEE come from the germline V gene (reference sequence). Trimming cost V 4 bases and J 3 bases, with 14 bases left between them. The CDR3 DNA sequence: TGTGCCAGCAGCCCCCGATGGGGAGACTACGAGCAGTACTTC. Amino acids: CASSPRWGDYEQYF.

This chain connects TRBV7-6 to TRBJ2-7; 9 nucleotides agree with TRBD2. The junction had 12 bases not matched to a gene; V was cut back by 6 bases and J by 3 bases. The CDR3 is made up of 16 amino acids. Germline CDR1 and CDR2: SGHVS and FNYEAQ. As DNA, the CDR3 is TGTGCCAGCAGTGCTAGTCGACGTAGCGGGAGCTACGAGCAGTACTTC. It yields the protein CASSASRRSGSYEQYF.

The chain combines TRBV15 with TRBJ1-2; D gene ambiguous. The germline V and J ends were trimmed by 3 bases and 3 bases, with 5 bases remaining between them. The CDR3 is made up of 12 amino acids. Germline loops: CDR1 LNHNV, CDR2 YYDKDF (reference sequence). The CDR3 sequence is CATSRGYYGYTF. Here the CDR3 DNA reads TGTGCCACCAGCAGGGGGTACTATGGCTACACCTTC.